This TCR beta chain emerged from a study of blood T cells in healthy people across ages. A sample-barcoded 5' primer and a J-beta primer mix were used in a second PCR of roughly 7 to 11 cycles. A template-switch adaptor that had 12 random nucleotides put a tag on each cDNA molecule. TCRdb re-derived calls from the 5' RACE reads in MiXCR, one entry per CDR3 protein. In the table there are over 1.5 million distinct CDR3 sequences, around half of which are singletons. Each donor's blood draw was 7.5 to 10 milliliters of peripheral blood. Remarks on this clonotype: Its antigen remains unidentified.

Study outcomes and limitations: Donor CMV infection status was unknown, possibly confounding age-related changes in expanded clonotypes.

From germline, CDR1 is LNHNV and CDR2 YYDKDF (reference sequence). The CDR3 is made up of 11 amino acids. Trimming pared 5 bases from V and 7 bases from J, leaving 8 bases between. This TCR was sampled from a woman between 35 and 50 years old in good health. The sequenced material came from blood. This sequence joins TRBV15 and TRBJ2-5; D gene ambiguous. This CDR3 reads CATSPGMTQYF. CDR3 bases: TGTGCCACCAGCCCAGGCATGACCCAGTACTTC.